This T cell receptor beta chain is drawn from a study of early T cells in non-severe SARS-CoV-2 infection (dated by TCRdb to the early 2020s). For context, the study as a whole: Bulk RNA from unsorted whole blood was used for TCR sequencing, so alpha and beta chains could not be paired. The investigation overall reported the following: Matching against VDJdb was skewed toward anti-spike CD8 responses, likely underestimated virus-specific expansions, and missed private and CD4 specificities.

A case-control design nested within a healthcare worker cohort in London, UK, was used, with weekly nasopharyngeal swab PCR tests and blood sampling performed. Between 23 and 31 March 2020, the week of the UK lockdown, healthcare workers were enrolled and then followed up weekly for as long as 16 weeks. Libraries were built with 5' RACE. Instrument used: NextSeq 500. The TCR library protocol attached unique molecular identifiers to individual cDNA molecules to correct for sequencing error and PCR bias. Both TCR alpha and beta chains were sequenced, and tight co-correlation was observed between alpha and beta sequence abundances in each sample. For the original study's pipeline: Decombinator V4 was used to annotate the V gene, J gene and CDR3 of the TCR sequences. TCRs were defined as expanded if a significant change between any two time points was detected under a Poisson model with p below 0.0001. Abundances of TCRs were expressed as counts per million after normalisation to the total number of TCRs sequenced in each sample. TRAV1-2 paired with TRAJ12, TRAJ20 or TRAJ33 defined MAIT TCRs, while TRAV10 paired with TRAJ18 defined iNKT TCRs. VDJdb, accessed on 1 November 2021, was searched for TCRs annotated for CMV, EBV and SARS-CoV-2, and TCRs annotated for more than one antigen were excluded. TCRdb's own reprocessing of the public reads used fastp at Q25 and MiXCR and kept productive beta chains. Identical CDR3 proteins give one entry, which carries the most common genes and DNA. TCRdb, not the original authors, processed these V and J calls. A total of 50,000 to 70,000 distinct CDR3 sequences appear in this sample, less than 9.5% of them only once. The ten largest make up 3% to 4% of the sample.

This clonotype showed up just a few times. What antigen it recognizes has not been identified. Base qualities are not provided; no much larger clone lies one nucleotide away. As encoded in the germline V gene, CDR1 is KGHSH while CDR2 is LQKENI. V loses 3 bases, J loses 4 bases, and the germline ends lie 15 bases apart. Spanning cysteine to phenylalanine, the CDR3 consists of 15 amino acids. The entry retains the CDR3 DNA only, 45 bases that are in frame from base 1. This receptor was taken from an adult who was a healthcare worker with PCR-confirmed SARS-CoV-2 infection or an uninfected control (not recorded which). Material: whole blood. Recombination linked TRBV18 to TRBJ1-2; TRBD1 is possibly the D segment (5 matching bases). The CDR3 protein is CASSPARDLLYGYTF. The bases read TGTGCCAGCTCACCTGCAAGGGACTTACTCTATGGCTACACCTTC.